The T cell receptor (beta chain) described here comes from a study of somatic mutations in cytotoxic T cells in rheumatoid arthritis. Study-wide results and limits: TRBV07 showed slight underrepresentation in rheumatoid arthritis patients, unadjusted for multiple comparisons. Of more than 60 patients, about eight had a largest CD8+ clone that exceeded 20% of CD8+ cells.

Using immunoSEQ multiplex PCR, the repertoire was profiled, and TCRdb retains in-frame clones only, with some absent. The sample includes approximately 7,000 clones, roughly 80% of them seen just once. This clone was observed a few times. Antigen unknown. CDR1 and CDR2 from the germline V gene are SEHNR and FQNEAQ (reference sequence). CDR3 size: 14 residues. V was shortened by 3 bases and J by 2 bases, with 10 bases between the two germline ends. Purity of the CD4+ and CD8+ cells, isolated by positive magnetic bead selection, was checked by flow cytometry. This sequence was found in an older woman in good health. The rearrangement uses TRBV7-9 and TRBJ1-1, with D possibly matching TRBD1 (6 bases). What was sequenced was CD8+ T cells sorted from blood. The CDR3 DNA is TGTGCCAGCAGCTTCGGGACACCCAACACTGAAGCTTTCTTT. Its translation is CASSFGTPNTEAFF.